The 25 T cell receptor beta chains below all came from one sample that was sequenced in a study of technical replicates of blood from a few donors. Profiling relied on immunoSEQ multiplex PCR, and the TCRdb table lists in-frame clones only, not all of them. In the table there are approximately 92,000 clones, 85% to 95% of which are singletons. Material: T cells isolated from PBMCs. The receptor source for this set is a human donor in good health.

This chain links TRBV5-1 with TRBJ2-5; possible D gene TRBD2, 6 bases. This CDR3 region has 16 residues. The germline CDR1 and CDR2 sequences are SGHRS and YFSETQ. Trimming stripped 0 bases from V and 2 bases from J, with 14 bases between. This chain's CDR3 is CASSLVRLANQETQYF. CDR3 coding DNA: TGCGCCAGCAGCTTGGTTCGGCTAGCGAATCAAGAGACCCAGTACTTC.

This chain uses TRBV9 with TRBJ1-2; TRBD1 might be the D (5 bases). V was pared by 0 bases and J by 7 bases, with 16 bases between. Per germline, CDR1 SGDLS and CDR2 YYNGEE. There are 15 residues in the CDR3. The CDR3 DNA is TGTGCCAGCAGCGTAGCTACACAGGTAGTCAGTGGCTACACCTTC. It yields the protein CASSVATQVVSGYTF.

This chain joins TRBV7-6 and TRBJ2-7; 7 bases map to TRBD2. Per the germline V gene, CDR1 is SGHVS and CDR2 is FNYEAQ. V lost 1 base, J lost 0 bases, and 0 bases stayed unmatched. The CDR3 has 14 amino acids. The CDR3 is CASSLGTSSYEQYF. The CDR3 nucleotides read TGTGCCAGCAGCTTAGGGACTAGCTCCTACGAGCAGTACTTC.

This rearrangement joins TRBV7-2 to TRBJ1-2; maybe TRBD1 (6 bases). Per the germline V gene, CDR1 is SGHTA and CDR2 is FQGNSA. V was pared by 5 bases and J by 4 bases, with 17 bases between. This CDR3 region has 15 residues. The CDR3 region is CASSLNTGPGYGYTF. CDR3 sequence (DNA): TGTGCCAGCAGCCTAAATACAGGGCCCGGCTATGGCTACACCTTC.

This chain joins TRBV19 and TRBJ2-1; 10 bases map to TRBD2. J was trimmed by 9 bases and V by 5 bases; bases with no gene match: 4. Germline V lookup: CDR1 LNHDA, CDR2 SQIVND (reference sequence). There are 13 residues in the CDR3. CDR3 DNA: TGTGCCAGTAGTTTGGGACTAGCGTCTGAGCAGTTCTTC. Its translation: CASSLGLASEQFF.

The chain links TRBV19 to TRBJ2-3; D possibly corresponds to TRBD2 (8 bases). Trimming cost V 7 bases and J 5 bases, with 19 bases left between them. Germline lookup yields CDR1 LNHDA and CDR2 SQIVND (reference sequence). There are 15 residues in the CDR3. CDR3 amino acids: CASTRTSQGGDTQYF. As DNA, the CDR3 is TGTGCCAGTACTAGGACTAGCCAGGGGGGAGATACGCAGTATTTT.

This clone was seen just once. This chain joins TRBV5-1 and TRBJ2-1, with TRBD2 matching 13 bases. The germline gives CDR1 SGHRS, CDR2 YFSETQ. The CDR3 has 19 amino acids. Trimming took 0 bases from V and 0 from J; bases not matched to a gene: 6. The CDR3 coding sequence is TGCGCCAGCAGCTTGGGGACTAGCGGGAGTATAATCTCCTACAATGAGCAGTTCTTC. Translated: CASSLGTSGSIISYNEQFF.

The chain combines TRBV9 with TRBJ1-3; no reliable D call. The CDR3 contains 12 residues. Trimming pared 4 bases from V and 7 bases from J, leaving 9 bases between. Germline lookup yields CDR1 SGDLS and CDR2 YYNGEE. This CDR3 is CASSQTVNTIYF. CDR3 sequence (DNA): TGTGCCAGCAGCCAAACAGTGAACACCATATATTTT.

V and J are TRBV30 and TRBJ2-1; 9 nucleotides agree with TRBD2. Germline V gene sequence: CDR1 GTSNPN, CDR2 SVGIG (reference sequence). This CDR3 region has 14 residues. V lost 6 bases to trimming and J lost 7 bases; unmatched junction nucleotides: 10. In DNA form, the CDR3 reads TGTGCCTGCCCCGAGGCTAGCGGGGAAAATGAGCAGTTCTTC. Translated, it gives CACPEASGENEQFF.

The chain links TRBV28 to TRBJ2-1, with D perhaps TRBD1 (6 bases). In germline, CDR1 is MDHEN, CDR2 SYDVKM. V shed 8 bases and J shed 4 bases, with 9 bases lying between them. The CDR3 runs to 12 residues. The chain's CDR3 is CASGQGYNEQFF. Written as DNA, the CDR3 is TGTGCCAGCGGCCAGGGGTACAATGAGCAGTTCTTC.

V usage is TRBV6-4 and J usage is TRBJ2-2, with 8 bases fitting TRBD1. The ends lost 6 bases at V and 4 bases at J; junction bases unmatched: 4. Per germline, CDR1 MRHNA and CDR2 SNTAGT. The CDR3 has 14 amino acids. CDR3 sequence (DNA): TGTGCCAGCAGATTACAGGGGGGCACCGGGGAGCTGTTTTTT. Protein sequence: CASRLQGGTGELFF.

V usage is TRBV4-1 and J usage is TRBJ1-1, with no clear D. CDR3 length equals 13 residues. With 0 bases removed from V and 10 bases from J, the gap between germline ends came to 12 bases. The germline CDR1 and CDR2 sequences are MGHRA and YSYEKL. As DNA, the CDR3 is TGCGCCAGCAGCCAAGAAGAGCAGCGGGGAGCTTTCTTT. Its protein product is CASSQEEQRGAFF.

This chain uses TRBV6-1 with TRBJ2-7; a possible D gene is TRBD2 (6 bases). The CDR3 has 16 residues. Germline CDR1 and CDR2: MNHNS and SASEGT. V was clipped by 3 bases and J by 4 bases, with 19 bases between them. DNA of the CDR3: TGTGCCAGCAGTGACGCGGGGATCTTTCTCCCTTACGAGCAGTACTTC. Residues: CASSDAGIFLPYEQYF.

A few counts support this clone. The rearrangement joins TRBV18 to TRBJ1-1; TRBD1 matches 7 bases. This CDR3 region has 16 residues. J lost 2 bases, V lost 4 bases, and 10 bases had no gene match. Germline CDR1 is KGHSH and CDR2 is LQKENI. CDR3 residues: CASSLSGDRANTEAFF. CDR3 nucleotide sequence: TGTGCCAGCTCACTGTCGGGGGACAGAGCTAACACTGAAGCTTTCTTT. The entire variable domain, with the rest obtained from reference TRBV18 and TRBJ1-1, is as follows: NAGVMQNPRHLVRRRGQEARLRCSPMKGHSHVYWYRQLPEEGLKFMVYLQKENIIDESGMPKERFSAEFPKEGPSILRIQQVVRGDSAAYFCASSLSGDRANTEAFFGQGTRLTVV.

CDR3 DNA sequence: TGTGCCAGCAGCCCAACCCCGGGCTACGAGCAGTACTTC. Protein product: CASSPTPGYEQYF. This chain joins TRBV7-3 and TRBJ2-7; D is ambiguous. The ends were cut back, 5 bases at V and 3 bases at J, with 11 bases in the middle. The CDR3 is 13 amino acids. CDR1 SGHTA and CDR2 FQGTGA come from the germline V gene.

The chain combines TRBV10-3 with TRBJ1-2; no clear D gene. Trimming shortened V by 0 bases and J by 0 bases, and 8 bases separated the two germline ends. The CDR3 covers 15 residues. Germline CDR1 reads ENHRY; CDR2 reads SYGVKD. This CDR3 is CAISESTVTNYGYTF. The DNA of the CDR3 is TGTGCCATCAGTGAGTCTACAGTTACTAACTATGGCTACACCTTC.

The chain couples TRBV12-5 to TRBJ2-6, with TRBD1 matching 10 bases. V lost 4 bases and J lost 0; bases outside the gene matches: 6. Germline assignment: CDR1 LGHNT and CDR2 FRNRAP. The CDR3 consists of 18 residues. Here the CDR3 reads CASGSRQGAHSGANVLTF. The DNA for the CDR3 is TGTGCTAGTGGTTCGAGACAGGGGGCCCACTCTGGGGCCAACGTCCTGACTTTC.

The genes are TRBV7-3 and TRBJ2-2, with TRBD2 as a possible D gene (5 bases). CDR3 length: 15 amino acids. Trimming cost V 1 base and J 2 bases, with 8 bases left between them. CDR1 and CDR2 (germline): SGHTA, FQGTGA. This CDR3 reads CASSLISANTGELFF. CDR3 DNA: TGTGCCAGCAGCTTAATTAGCGCTAACACCGGGGAGCTGTTTTTT.

J is TRBJ1-1 and V is TRBV29-1; 12 bases line up with TRBD1. Unmatched junction bases numbered 14, after V lost 8 bases and J lost 1 base. The CDR3 extends over 17 amino acids. Per the germline V gene, CDR1 is SQVTM and CDR2 is ANQGSEA. This CDR3 is CSSYLPGQGAANTEAFF. The CDR3 DNA reads TGCAGCTCCTATCTACCGGGACAGGGGGCCGCGAACACTGAAGCTTTCTTT.

V usage is TRBV7-9 and J usage is TRBJ2-4, with 11 nucleotides matching TRBD2. The length of the CDR3 is 17 residues. Germline V gene sequence: CDR1 SEHNR, CDR2 FQNEAQ (reference sequence). V trimming: 0 bases; J trimming: 0 bases; junction bases outside the gene matches: 1. Here the CDR3 reads CASSLAGLAVAKNIQYF. The CDR3 nucleotides read TGTGCCAGCAGCTTAGCGGGACTAGCGGTAGCCAAAAACATTCAGTACTTC.

The chain uses TRBV15 and TRBJ2-5; possible D gene TRBD2, 6 bases. CDR1 is LNHNV and CDR2 is YYDKDF in the germline V gene (reference sequence). V was trimmed by 7 bases and J by 1 base, leaving 13 bases between them. This CDR3 is built from 14 residues. CDR3 protein: CATMLGGFQETQYF. DNA for the CDR3: TGTGCCACCATGCTTGGGGGGTTCCAAGAGACCCAGTACTTC.

This clone is a singleton in its sample. This sequence joins TRBV14 and TRBJ2-3, with 7 bases fitting TRBD2. Germline assignment: CDR1 SGHDN and CDR2 FVKESK. This CDR3 has 16 amino acids. The V segment lost 6 bases and the J segment 4 bases; nucleotides outside the gene matches: 13. The CDR3 loop reads CASSELWLAAPDTQYF. In DNA, the CDR3 is TGTGCCAGCAGTGAATTATGGCTAGCGGCACCAGATACGCAGTATTTT.

The chain joins TRBV7-2 to TRBJ1-6, with TRBD1 matching 8 bases. The CDR3 has 14 amino acids. Germline V CDR1 and CDR2: SGHTA, FQGNSA. V lost 6 bases to trimming and J lost 8 bases; unmatched junction nucleotides: 6. CDR3 DNA: TGTGCCAGCAGGTACAGGGGGGCGGATTCACCCCTCCACTTT. This codes for CASRYRGADSPLHF.

V gene TRBV7-9 combines with J gene TRBJ2-5, with 12 bases aligning to TRBD2. This CDR3 comprises 17 residues. V lost 7 bases to trimming and J lost 5 bases; unmatched junction nucleotides: 14. Germline V CDR1 and CDR2: SEHNR, FQNEAQ (reference sequence). The CDR3 coding sequence is TGTGCCAGCATCGATCAAAGACTAGCGGGAGTAGGTGAGACCCAGTACTTC. This gives the protein CASIDQRLAGVGETQYF.

About this clone: Germline is not matched at one junction end, which may reflect a read error. V is TRBV7-3 and J is TRBJ2-7; TRBD2 matches 7 bases. CDR1 is SGHTA and CDR2 is FQGTGA in the germline V gene. This CDR3 has 14 amino acids. The CDR3 protein is CASSLSSGAYEQCF. The CDR3 DNA sequence: TGTGCCAGCAGCTTATCTAGCGGCGCCTACGAGCAGTGCTTC.